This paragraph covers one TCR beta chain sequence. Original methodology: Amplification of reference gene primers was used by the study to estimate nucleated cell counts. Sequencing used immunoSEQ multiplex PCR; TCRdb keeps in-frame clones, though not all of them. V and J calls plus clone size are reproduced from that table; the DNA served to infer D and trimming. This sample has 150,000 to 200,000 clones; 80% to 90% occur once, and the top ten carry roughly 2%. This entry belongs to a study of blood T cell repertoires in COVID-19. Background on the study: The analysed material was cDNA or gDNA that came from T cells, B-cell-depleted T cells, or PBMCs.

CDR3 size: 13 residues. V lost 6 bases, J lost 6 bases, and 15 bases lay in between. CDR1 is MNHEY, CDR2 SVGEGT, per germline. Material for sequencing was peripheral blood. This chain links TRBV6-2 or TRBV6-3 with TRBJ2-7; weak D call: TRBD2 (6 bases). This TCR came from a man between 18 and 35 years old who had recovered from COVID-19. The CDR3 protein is CASSPRGSGEQYF. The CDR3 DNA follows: TGTGCCAGCAGCCCTCGGGGGTCCGGCGAGCAGTACTTC.